The rows below give T cell receptor beta chains drawn from one sample of a study of identical twins. Each CDR3 protein gets one entry after TCRdb re-called the 5' RACE reads with MiXCR. The sample records 1.5 million to 2 million distinct CDR3 sequences, about 32% being singletons. Sequenced: cord blood. All receptors derive from a newborn girl in good health. Each CDR3 is given with its conserved first and last residue. A D gene is named only where the DNA matches it firmly. Some rows have no size entry. The others give once, few or many, or a class for an expanded clone.

V gene	J gene	D gene	clone size	CDR3 protein	CDR3 DNA
TRBV7-9	TRBJ2-1	TRBD2	few	CASSGPGTSGSNEQFF	TGTGCCAGCAGCGGTCCGGGGACTAGCGGGAGCAATGAGCAGTTCTTC
TRBV7-2	TRBJ2-2	TRBD2	-	CASSLVSSGRPGELFF	TGTGCCAGCAGCTTAGTATCTAGCGGGAGACCCGGGGAGCTGTTTTTT
TRBV12-3/TRBV12-4	TRBJ2-1	-	once	CASRTGPEQFF	TGTGCCAGCAGGACTGGTCCCGAGCAGTTCTTT
TRBV18	TRBJ2-3	-	few	CASSPDQADTQYF	TGTGCCAGCTCCCCCGATCAGGCAGATACGCAGTATTTT
TRBV10-3	TRBJ1-4	-	-	CAISEMGEEKLFF	TGTGCCATCAGTGAGATGGGGGAAGAGAAACTGTTTTTT
TRBV2	TRBJ1-4	-	few	CASRINRDWTEKLFF	TGTGCCAGCAGGATAAACCGGGACTGGACCGAAAAACTGTTTTTT
TRBV12-3/TRBV12-4	TRBJ2-3	-	-	CASSLAQLSSKSTDTQYF	TGTGCCAGCAGTTTAGCGCAGCTCAGTTCCAAATCCACAGATACGCAGTATTTT
TRBV20-1	TRBJ2-4	TRBD1	-	CSARAPVQGGKNIQYF	TGCAGTGCTAGAGCCCCGGTACAGGGGGGAAAAAACATTCAGTACTTC
TRBV4-2	TRBJ2-2	-	-	CASSQGVGGATGELFF	TGTGCCAGCAGCCAAGGAGTAGGAGGGGCCACCGGGGAGCTGTTTTTT
TRBV30	TRBJ2-3	-	-	CAWRASTDTQYF	TGTGCCTGGAGGGCCTCCACAGATACGCAGTATTTT
TRBV10-3	TRBJ2-5	-	many	CAISRDWQETQYF	TGTGCCATCAGTCGGGACTGGCAAGAGACCCAGTACTTC
TRBV5-1	TRBJ2-2	TRBD1	-	CASSRRDRVAGELFF	TGCGCCAGCAGCCGCCGGGACAGAGTCGCCGGGGAGCTGTTTTTT
TRBV11-2	TRBJ2-4	TRBD2	-	CASSPGLAGGTAKNIQYF	TGTGCCAGCAGCCCGGGACTAGCGGGGGGAACAGCCAAAAACATTCAGTACTTC
TRBV5-1	TRBJ1-2	TRBD1	-	CASSLSNRGAYGYTF	TGCGCCAGCAGCCTCTCTAACAGGGGGGCCTATGGCTACACCTTC
TRBV10-2	TRBJ1-2	TRBD1	few	CASSESRRGPYGYTF	TGCGCCAGCAGTGAGTCGAGAAGGGGGCCCTATGGCTACACCTTC
TRBV2	TRBJ1-1	-	few	CASIEGRGGTEAFF	TGTGCCAGCATCGAGGGTAGGGGAGGCACTGAAGCTTTCTTT
TRBV12-3/TRBV12-4	TRBJ1-6	-	-	CASSPTVSPLHF	TGTGCCAGCAGCCCGACAGTTTCACCCCTCCACTTT
TRBV5-1	TRBJ1-4	-	-	CASSSQSGSNEKLFF	TGCGCCAGCAGCTCGCAGTCTGGTTCTAATGAAAAACTGTTTTTT
TRBV6-1	TRBJ2-1	-	-	CASSIRQALYNEQFF	TGTGCCAGCAGTATTCGACAGGCCCTCTACAATGAGCAGTTCTTC
TRBV28	TRBJ2-1	-	-	CASSFELQDNEQFF	TGTGCCAGCAGTTTTGAGTTACAGGACAACGAGCAGTTCTTC
TRBV7-9	TRBJ2-7	-	once	CVIRRGIDEQYF	TGTGTCATCAGGAGAGGGATCGACGAGCAGTACTTC
TRBV28	TRBJ2-2	-	-	CASSPRPTRVGTGELFF	TGTGCCAGCAGCCCTAGACCGACTAGGGTGGGCACCGGGGAGCTGTTTTTT
TRBV5-1	TRBJ1-1	-	-	CASSLYRAPNTEAFF	TGCGCCAGCAGCCTCTACCGGGCTCCGAACACTGAAGCTTTCTTT
TRBV24-1	TRBJ2-3	-	few	CATSDFRGPDTQYF	TGTGCCACCAGTGATTTCCGAGGGCCAGATACGCAGTATTTT
TRBV20-1	TRBJ1-6	-	-	CSARDPPAGNSPLHF	TGCAGTGCTAGAGATCCCCCGGCGGGGAATTCACCCCTCCACTTT
TRBV5-5	TRBJ1-4	-	-	CASSFLRGTFNEKLFF	TGTGCCAGCAGCTTCCTACGAGGGACCTTTAATGAAAAACTGTTTTTT
TRBV29-1	TRBJ1-2	TRBD1	many	CSVAQQGAVYGYTF	TGCAGCGTGGCCCAACAGGGGGCGGTTTATGGCTACACCTTC